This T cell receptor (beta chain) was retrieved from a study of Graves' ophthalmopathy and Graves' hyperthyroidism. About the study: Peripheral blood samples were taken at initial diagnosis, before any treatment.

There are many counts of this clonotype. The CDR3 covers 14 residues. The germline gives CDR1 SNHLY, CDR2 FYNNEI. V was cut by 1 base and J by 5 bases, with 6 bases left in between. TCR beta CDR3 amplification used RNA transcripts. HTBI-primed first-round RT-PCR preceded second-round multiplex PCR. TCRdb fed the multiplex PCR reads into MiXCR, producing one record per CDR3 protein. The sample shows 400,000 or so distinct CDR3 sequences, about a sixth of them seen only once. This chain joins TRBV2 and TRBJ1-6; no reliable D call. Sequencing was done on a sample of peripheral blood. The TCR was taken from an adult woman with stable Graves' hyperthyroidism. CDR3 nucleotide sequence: TGTGCCAGCAGTGAAGAACTGCATAATTCACCCCTCCACTTT. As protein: CASSEELHNSPLHF.